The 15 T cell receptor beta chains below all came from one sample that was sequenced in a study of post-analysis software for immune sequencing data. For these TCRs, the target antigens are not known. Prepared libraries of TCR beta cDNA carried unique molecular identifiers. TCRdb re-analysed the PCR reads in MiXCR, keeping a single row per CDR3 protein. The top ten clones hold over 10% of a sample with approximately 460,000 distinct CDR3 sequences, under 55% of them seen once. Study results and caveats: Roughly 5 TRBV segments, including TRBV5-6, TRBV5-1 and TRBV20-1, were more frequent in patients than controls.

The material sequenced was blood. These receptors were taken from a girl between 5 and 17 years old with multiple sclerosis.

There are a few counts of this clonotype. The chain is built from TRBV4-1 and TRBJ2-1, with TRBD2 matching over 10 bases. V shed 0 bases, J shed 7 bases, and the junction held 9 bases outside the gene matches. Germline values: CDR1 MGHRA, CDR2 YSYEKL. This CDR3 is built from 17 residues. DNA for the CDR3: TGCGCCAGCAGCCAAGATCTGGCTAGCGGGAGTGGGAATGAGCAGTTCTTC. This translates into CASSQDLASGSGNEQFF.

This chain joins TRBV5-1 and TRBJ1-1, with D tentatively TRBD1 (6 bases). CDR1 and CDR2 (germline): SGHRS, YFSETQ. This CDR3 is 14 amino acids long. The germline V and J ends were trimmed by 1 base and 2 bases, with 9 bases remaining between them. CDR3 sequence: CASSLWGANTEAFF. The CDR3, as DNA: TGCGCCAGCAGCTTGTGGGGGGCTAACACTGAAGCTTTCTTT.

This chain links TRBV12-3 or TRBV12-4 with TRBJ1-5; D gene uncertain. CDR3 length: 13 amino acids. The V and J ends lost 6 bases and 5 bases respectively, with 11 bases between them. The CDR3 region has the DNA TGTGCCAGCAGCCTTACAGTGGATCAGCCCCAGCATTTT. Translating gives CASSLTVDQPQHF.

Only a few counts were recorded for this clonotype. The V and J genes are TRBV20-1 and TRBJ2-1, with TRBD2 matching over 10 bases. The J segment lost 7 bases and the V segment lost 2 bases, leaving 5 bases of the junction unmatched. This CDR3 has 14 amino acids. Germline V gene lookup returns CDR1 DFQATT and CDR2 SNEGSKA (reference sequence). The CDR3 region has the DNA TGCAGTGCTAGAAGCGGGAGGGTTATTAATGAGCAGTTCTTC. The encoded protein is CSARSGRVINEQFF.

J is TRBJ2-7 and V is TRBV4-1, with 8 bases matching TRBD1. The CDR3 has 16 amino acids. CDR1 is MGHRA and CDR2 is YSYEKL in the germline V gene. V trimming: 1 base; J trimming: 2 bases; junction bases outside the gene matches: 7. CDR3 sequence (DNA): TGCGCCAGCAGCCAAGGGAGTGGGACAGGTGCCTACGAGCAGTACTTC. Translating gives CASSQGSGTGAYEQYF.

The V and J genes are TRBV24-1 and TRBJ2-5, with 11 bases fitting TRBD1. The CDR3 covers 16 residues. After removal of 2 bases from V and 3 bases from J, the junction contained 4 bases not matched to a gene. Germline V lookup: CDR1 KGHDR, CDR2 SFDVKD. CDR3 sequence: CATSDSGQGVKETQYF. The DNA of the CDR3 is TGTGCCACCAGTGATTCGGGACAGGGGGTTAAAGAGACCCAGTACTTC.

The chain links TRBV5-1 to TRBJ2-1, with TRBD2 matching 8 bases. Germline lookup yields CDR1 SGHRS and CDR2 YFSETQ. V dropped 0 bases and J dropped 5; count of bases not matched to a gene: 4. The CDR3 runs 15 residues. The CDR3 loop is CASSLVVTSDNEQFF. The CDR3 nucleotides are TGCGCCAGCAGCTTGGTAGTGACTAGCGACAATGAGCAGTTCTTC.

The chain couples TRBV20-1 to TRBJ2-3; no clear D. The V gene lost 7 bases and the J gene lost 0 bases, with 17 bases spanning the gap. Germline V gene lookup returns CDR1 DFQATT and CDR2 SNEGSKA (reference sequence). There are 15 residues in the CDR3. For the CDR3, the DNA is TGCAGTGTTAGTGGGCCGACCCCTAGCACAGATACGCAGTATTTT. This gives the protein CSVSGPTPSTDTQYF.

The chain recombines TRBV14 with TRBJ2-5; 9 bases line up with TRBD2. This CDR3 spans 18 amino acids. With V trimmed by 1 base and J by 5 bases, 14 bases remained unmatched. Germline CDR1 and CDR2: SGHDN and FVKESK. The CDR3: CASSQGLLAGTNWETQYF. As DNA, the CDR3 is TGTGCCAGCAGCCAAGGGCTGCTAGCGGGAACCAATTGGGAGACCCAGTACTTC.

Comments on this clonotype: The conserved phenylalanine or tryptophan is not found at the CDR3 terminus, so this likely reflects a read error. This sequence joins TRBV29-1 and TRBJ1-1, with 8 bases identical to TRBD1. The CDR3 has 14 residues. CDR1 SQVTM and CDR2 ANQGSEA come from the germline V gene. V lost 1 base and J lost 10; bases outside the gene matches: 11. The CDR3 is CSVEVDQGATGAFC. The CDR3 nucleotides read TGCAGCGTTGAAGTGGATCAGGGGGCGACCGGAGCTTTCTGT.

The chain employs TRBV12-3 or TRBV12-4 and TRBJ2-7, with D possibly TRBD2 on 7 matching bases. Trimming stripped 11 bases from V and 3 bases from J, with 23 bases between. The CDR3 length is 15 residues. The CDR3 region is CAVSRGRVSLYEQYF. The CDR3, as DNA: TGTGCCGTCTCGAGGGGGAGGGTCAGCCTCTACGAGCAGTACTTC.

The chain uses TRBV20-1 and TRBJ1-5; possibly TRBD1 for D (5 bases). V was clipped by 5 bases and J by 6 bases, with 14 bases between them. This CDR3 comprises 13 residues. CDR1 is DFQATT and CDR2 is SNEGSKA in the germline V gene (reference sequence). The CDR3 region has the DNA TGCAGTGCTGGGCTACCAGGGTCTCAGCCCCAGCATTTT. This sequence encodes CSAGLPGSQPQHF.

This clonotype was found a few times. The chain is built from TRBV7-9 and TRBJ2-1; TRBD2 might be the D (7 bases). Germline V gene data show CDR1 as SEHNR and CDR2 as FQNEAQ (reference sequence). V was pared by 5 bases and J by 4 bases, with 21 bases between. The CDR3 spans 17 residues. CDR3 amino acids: CASSQKGEGWTYNEQFF. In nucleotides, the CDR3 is TGTGCCAGCAGCCAAAAGGGGGAGGGGTGGACGTACAATGAGCAGTTCTTC.

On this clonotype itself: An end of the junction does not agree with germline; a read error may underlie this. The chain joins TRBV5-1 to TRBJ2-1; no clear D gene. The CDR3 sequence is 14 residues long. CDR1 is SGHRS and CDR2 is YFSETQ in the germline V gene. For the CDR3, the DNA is TGCGCCATCAGCGCCGGCGGCGGTTACAATGAACAGTTCTTC. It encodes CAISAGGGYNEQFF.

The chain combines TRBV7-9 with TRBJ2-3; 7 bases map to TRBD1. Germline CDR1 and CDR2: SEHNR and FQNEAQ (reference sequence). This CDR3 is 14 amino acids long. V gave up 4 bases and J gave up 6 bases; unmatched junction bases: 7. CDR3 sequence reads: CASSSGQFTDTQYF. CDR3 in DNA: TGTGCCAGCAGCTCGGGACAGTTTACTGATACGCAGTATTTT.